Listed below are T cell receptor beta chains from one sample, sequenced in a study of T cells in Graves' hyperthyroidism and ophthalmopathy. TCRdb reanalysed the multiplex PCR reads using MiXCR and keeps one entry per CDR3 protein. This sample has fewer than 350,000 distinct CDR3 sequences, with 10% to 15% found just once. Sequenced input: blood. The receptor set was obtained from a woman aged 25 to 39 with Graves' hyperthyroidism that later progressed to Graves' ophthalmopathy. The CDR3 runs from the conserved cysteine through the conserved F or W. Fields, in order: J gene, V gene, D gene, clone size, CDR3 DNA, CDR3 protein. A D gene is named only where the DNA matches it firmly. Where a row states a size, it is once, few, many or the class of an expanded clone; other rows omit it.

TRBJ2-2 | TRBV7-9 | - | many | TGTGCCAGCAGCTTCACCGCGAACACCGGGGAGCTGTTTTTT | CASSFTANTGELFF
TRBJ2-3 | TRBV2 | - | many | TGTGCCAGCAGCTTGCTGGACAAACCAGATACGCAGTATTTT | CASSLLDKPDTQYF
TRBJ2-2 | TRBV6-1 | TRBD1 | few | TGTGCCAGCAGCCGGACAGGGGGCTACACCGGGGAGCTGTTTTTT | CASSRTGGYTGELFF
TRBJ1-2 | TRBV3-1 | - | many | TGTGCCAGCAGCCATGAGACAGCGCTGATGAACTATGGCTACACCTTC | CASSHETALMNYGYTF
TRBJ2-7 | TRBV7-2 | TRBD1 | - | TGTGCCAGCAGCACTGTCGGGACAGTAGACGAGCAGTACTTC | CASSTVGTVDEQYF
TRBJ2-5 | TRBV20-1 | - | many | TGCAGTGCTAGTTGGGGGGCGGAAGAGACCCAGTACTTC | CSASWGAEETQYF
TRBJ2-5 | TRBV20-1 | TRBD1 | many | TGCAGTGCTAGTTCGGACAGGGCACAGTACTTC | CSASSDRAQYF
TRBJ2-1 | TRBV6-1 | TRBD1 | many | TGTGCCAGCAGCCCGACAGGGAGTTTCGACAATGAGCAGTTCTTC | CASSPTGSFDNEQFF
TRBJ2-1 | TRBV12-3/TRBV12-4 | TRBD2 | many | TGTGCCAGCAGCCGCGCTAGCGGCTTCAATGAGCAGTTCTTC | CASSRASGFNEQFF
TRBJ1-6 | TRBV27 | - | few | TGTGCCAGCAGGAGGGGTACCCAGAGCTCCTATAATTCACCCCTCCACTTT | CASRRGTQSSYNSPLHF
TRBJ2-3 | TRBV6-2/TRBV6-3 | TRBD2 | many | TGTGCCAGCACCACAATCCGACTAGCGGGGGCGCGGGATACGCAGTATTTT | CASTTIRLAGARDTQYF
TRBJ2-1 | TRBV29-1 | - | few | TGCAGCGTTGGATCAGGTTACGAGCAGTTCTTC | CSVGSGYEQFF
TRBJ1-1 | TRBV20-1 | TRBD1 | many | TGCAGTGCGACGACAGGGGGTGTACAGACTGAAGCTTTCTTT | CSATTGGVQTEAFF
TRBJ2-1 | TRBV30 | - | many | TGTGCCTGGGAGACAGGCTCCTACAATGAGCAGTTCTTC | CAWETGSYNEQFF
TRBJ2-5 | TRBV14 | TRBD2 | few | TGTGCCAGCAGCCGGGGGACTAGTGTGGAGACCCAGTACTTC | CASSRGTSVETQYF
TRBJ2-7 | TRBV29-1 | TRBD2 | - | TGCAGCGTCCTTAGCGGGAGCAAACCCGGGTACGAGCAGTACTTC | CSVLSGSKPGYEQYF
TRBJ2-5 | TRBV2 | TRBD2 | many | TGTGCCAGCAACCCGGGAGGGTTTAACAGGCAAGAGACCCAGTACTTC | CASNPGGFNRQETQYF
TRBJ1-6 | TRBV4-2 | TRBD1 | - | TGTGCCAGCAGCCAAGTATCAGGGGGCAAAAATTCACCCCTCCACTTT | CASSQVSGGKNSPLHF
TRBJ2-1 | TRBV24-1 | TRBD2 | many | TGTGCCACCACCCCTGGGACTAGCTCCCTCAATGAGCAGTTCTTC | CATTPGTSSLNEQFF
TRBJ1-4 | TRBV27 | - | few | TGTGCCAGCAGTTTATACTCAGGGGAAAAACTGTTTTTT | CASSLYSGEKLFF
TRBJ1-3 | TRBV25-1 | - | few | TGTGCCAGCAGTGAATACACTACCGGAAACACCATATATTTT | CASSEYTTGNTIYF
TRBJ1-4 | TRBV5-1 | - | many | TGCGCCAGCAGCTCGGACGGATCTAATGAAAAACTGTTTTTT | CASSSDGSNEKLFF